The clone carrying this T cell receptor beta chain was counted ten times or more. Its antigen is unknown. This record belongs to a study of T-cell reconstitution after alpha-beta-depleted transplantation in children. Study observations and caveats: At around two months after transplant, the alpha-beta T cells were reportedly derived from several hundred expanded clones that came from non-depleted graft cells. Several patients had high TCRbeta diversity at day 60; it came from surviving recipient T cells and thymic progenitors.

This CDR3 has 13 amino acids. The TCRbeta library was prepared with unique molecular identifiers. TCRdb analysed the PCR reads with MiXCR anew, one entry per CDR3 protein. The repertoire includes 200,000 to 250,000 distinct CDR3 sequences, 11% of them detected once, and about 28% sits in the top ten. The specimen was PBMCs, collected before TCRalphabeta/CD19-depleted stem cell transplant. J is TRBJ1-1 and V is TRBV12-1. TRBV12-1 is tagged as a pseudogene. The TCR sequence derives from a child less than two years old with acute myeloid leukemia, due to receive a stem cell transplant. In DNA form, the CDR3 reads TGTGCCAGCAGCTTTGGGGGGAGGGGTGAAGCTTTCTTT. This gives the protein CASSFGGRGEAFF.